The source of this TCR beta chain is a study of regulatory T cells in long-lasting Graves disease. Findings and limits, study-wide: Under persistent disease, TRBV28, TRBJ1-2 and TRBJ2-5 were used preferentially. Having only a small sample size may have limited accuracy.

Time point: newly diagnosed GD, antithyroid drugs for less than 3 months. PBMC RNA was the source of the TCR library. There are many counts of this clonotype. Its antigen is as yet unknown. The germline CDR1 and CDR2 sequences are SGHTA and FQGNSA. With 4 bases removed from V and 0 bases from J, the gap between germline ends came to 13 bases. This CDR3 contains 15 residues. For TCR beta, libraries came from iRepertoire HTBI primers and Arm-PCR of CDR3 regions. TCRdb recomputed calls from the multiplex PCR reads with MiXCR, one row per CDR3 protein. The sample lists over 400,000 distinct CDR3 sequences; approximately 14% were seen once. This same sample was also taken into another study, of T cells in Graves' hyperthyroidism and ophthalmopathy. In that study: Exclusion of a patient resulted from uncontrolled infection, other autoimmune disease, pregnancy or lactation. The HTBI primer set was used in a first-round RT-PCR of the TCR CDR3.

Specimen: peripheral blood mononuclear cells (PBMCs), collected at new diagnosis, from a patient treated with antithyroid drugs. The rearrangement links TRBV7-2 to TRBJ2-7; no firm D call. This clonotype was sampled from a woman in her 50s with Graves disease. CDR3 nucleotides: TGTGCCAGCAGCTCCTCCCAGGCCCGCTCCTACGAGCAGTACTTC. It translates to CASSSSQARSYEQYF.